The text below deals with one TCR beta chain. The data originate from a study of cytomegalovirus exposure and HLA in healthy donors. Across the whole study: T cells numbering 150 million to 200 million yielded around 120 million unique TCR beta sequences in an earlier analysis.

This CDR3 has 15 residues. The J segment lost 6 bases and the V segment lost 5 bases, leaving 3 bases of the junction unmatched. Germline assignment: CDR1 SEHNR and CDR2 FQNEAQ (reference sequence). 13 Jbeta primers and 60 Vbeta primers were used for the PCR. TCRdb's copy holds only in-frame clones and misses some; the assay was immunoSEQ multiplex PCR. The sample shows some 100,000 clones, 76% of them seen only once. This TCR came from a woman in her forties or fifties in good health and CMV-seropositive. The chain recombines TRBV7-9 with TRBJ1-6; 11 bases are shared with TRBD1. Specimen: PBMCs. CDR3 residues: CASSPGQGGNSPLHF. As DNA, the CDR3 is TGTGCCAGCAGCCCGGGACAGGGGGGTAATTCACCCCTCCACTTT.